The entry below gives a single T cell receptor beta chain sequence along with its context. Its antigen is undetermined. Germline V gene lookup returns CDR1 DFQATT and CDR2 SNEGSKA (reference sequence). V gave up 3 bases and J gave up 10 bases, with 10 bases separating them. This CDR3 has 12 amino acids. The record originates from a study of T cells after yellow fever vaccination. TCRdb passed the 5' RACE reads through MiXCR, listing each CDR3 protein once. This repertoire shows just under 600,000 distinct CDR3 sequences, roughly 12% found once; its top ten account for roughly 13%. Overall study results and limits: Clonotypes found in both CD4 and CD8 compartments made up a small share.

This sequence originates from a man aged 30 to 45 who received the YFV17D yellow fever vaccine. This chain uses TRBV20-1 with TRBJ1-6, with D possibly being TRBD1 (6 bases). The sample in question was PBMCs, obtained on the day of the yellow fever booster vaccination. The CDR3 coding sequence is TGCAGTGCTAGGGGACACCGGTCACCCCTCCACTTT. Translation: CSARGHRSPLHF.